This is a list of T cell receptor beta chains from one sample in a study of blood T cell repertoires in COVID-19. The method was immunoSEQ multiplex PCR; TCRdb's version includes in-frame clones alone and lacks a portion of them. The sample carries about 220,000 clones, roughly 80% recorded once. Sequencing used peripheral blood. These TCRs come from a woman between 40 and 55 years old with active or convalescent COVID-19. The CDR3 runs from the conserved cysteine through the conserved F or W. Fields, in order: clone size, D gene, CDR3 length, J gene, V gene, CDR3 protein, CDR3 DNA. The D gene is left open where the match is weak. Clone size is given for some rows only: seen once, a few or many times, or a class if the clone is expanded.

. | . | 16 | TRBJ1-6 | TRBV5-5 | CASSPVGSGLNSPLHF | TGTGCCAGCAGCCCGGTAGGCTCAGGGTTGAATTCACCCCTCCACTTT
. | . | 17 | TRBJ2-3 | TRBV9 | CASSIMGRQAGTDTQYF | TGTGCCAGCAGCATAATGGGAAGACAGGCAGGCACAGATACGCAGTATTTT
. | . | 13 | TRBJ2-1 | TRBV6-1 | CASSEARVVGQFF | TGTGCCAGCAGTGAAGCTCGGGTTGTCGGGCAGTTCTTC
. | TRBD2 | 15 | TRBJ2-1 | TRBV5-1 | CASSLGASGRAEQFF | TGCGCCAGCAGTCTGGGAGCTAGCGGGAGGGCCGAGCAGTTCTTC
. | TRBD1 | 17 | TRBJ1-6 | TRBV7-9 | CASSTETGPTDDSPLHF | TGTGCCAGCAGCACCGAGACAGGGCCAACAGATGATTCACCCCTCCACTTT
. | . | 13 | TRBJ2-3 | TRBV2 | CASVGHFLDTQYF | TGTGCCAGCGTGGGACATTTTTTAGATACGCAGTATTTT
. | . | 18 | TRBJ2-5 | TRBV21-1 | CASSTPPALRLARETQYF | TGTGCCAGCAGCACTCCACCCGCCCTAAGACTAGCCCGAGAGACCCAGTACTTC
. | . | 16 | TRBJ2-6 | TRBV24-1 | CATSDFRGSGANVLTF | TGTGCCACCAGTGATTTCCGGGGGAGCGGGGCCAACGTCCTGACTTTC
. | . | 13 | TRBJ1-1 | TRBV18 | CASSPGRGTEAFF | TGTGCCAGCTCACCTGGGAGGGGCACTGAAGCTTTCTTT
. | . | 16 | TRBJ2-1 | TRBV24-1 | CATSDSLRASHNEQFF | TGTGCCACCAGTGATTCGCTGCGGGCCTCACATAATGAGCAGTTCTTC
. | . | 15 | TRBJ2-7 | TRBV7-2 | CASSRSPGLLYEQYF | TGTGCCAGCAGCCGTTCACCGGGACTTCTGTACGAGCAGTACTTC
. | TRBD2 | 17 | TRBJ2-5 | TRBV24-1 | CATSDSGTSGLQETQYF | TGTGCCACCAGTGATTCCGGGACTAGCGGCCTACAAGAGACCCAGTACTTC
. | TRBD1 | 15 | TRBJ1-3 | TRBV15 | CATRLPGQGAAQADF | TGTGCCACCAGACTACCGGGACAGGGGGCTGCTCAGGCCGATTTT
. | . | 12 | TRBJ2-7 | TRBV11-3 | CASSFGSYEQYF | TGTGCCAGCAGCTTCGGGTCCTACGAGCAGTACTTC
. | TRBD2 | 18 | TRBJ2-2 | TRBV4-1 | CASSQESRTSGRSGELFF | TGCGCCAGCAGCCAAGAATCTAGGACTAGCGGGAGATCCGGGGAGCTGTTTTTT
. | . | 13 | TRBJ2-3 | TRBV18 | CASSPQGTDTQYF | TGTGCCAGCTCACCGCAGGGAACAGATACGCAGTATTTT
. | TRBD1 | 14 | TRBJ1-1 | TRBV7-9 | CASSLGRTGTEAFF | TGTGCCAGCAGCTTAGGTCGGACAGGCACTGAAGCTTTCTTT
few | . | 16 | TRBJ1-5 | TRBV7-8 | CASSQRLLGGNQPQHF | TGTGCCAGCAGCCAAAGACTTCTAGGCGGCAATCAGCCCCAGCATTTT
. | . | 13 | TRBJ2-7 | TRBV7-2 | CASSNGLTYEQYF | TGTGCCAGCAGCAACGGACTAACCTACGAGCAGTACTTC
. | TRBD2 | 14 | TRBJ2-7 | TRBV28 | CASSILAGPREQYF | TGTGCCAGCAGTATACTAGCGGGGCCCAGGGAGCAGTACTTC
. | . | 14 | TRBJ2-5 | TRBV5-4 | CASSPNPGIETQYF | TGTGCCAGCAGCCCTAATCCAGGGATTGAGACCCAGTACTTC
. | . | 14 | TRBJ2-7 | TRBV27 | CASSLEAGVWEQYF | TGTGCCAGCAGTTTAGAGGCAGGGGTCTGGGAGCAGTACTTC
. | . | 12 | TRBJ2-1 | TRBV11-2 | CASSETGYEQFF | TGTGCCAGCAGCGAGACGGGGTATGAGCAGTTCTTC
. | . | 17 | TRBJ1-4 | TRBV30 | CAWSSSRTVATNEKLFF | TGTGCCTGGAGTTCTTCCCGGACAGTCGCAACTAATGAAAAACTGTTTTTT
. | . | 13 | TRBJ1-1 | TRBV24-1 | CATSDPLQAEAFF | TGTGCCACCAGTGATCCCCTCCAGGCTGAAGCTTTCTTT